Below, 12 T cell receptor beta chains from the same sample are listed, as sequenced in a study of cytomegalovirus exposure and HLA in healthy donors. 13 Jbeta primers and 60 Vbeta primers were used for the PCR. Measured with immunoSEQ multiplex PCR; TCRdb has only the in-frame clones, and not every one. The sample has approximately 140,000 clones; just over 75% are singletons. Sequencing was performed on PBMCs. The receptors come from a woman aged 45-65 years in good health and CMV-seronegative.

The chain joins TRBV19 to TRBJ2-5; TRBD1 is a possible D gene (5 bases). This CDR3 is built from 11 residues. Looked up from germline, CDR1 is LNHDA and CDR2 is SQIVND (reference sequence). Deletions cut 10 bases from V and 2 bases from J, with 8 bases between. CDR3 bases: TGTGCCACCCGACAGCAAGAGACCCAGTACTTC. Translated, it gives CATRQQETQYF.

J is TRBJ2-7 and V is TRBV4-2; D not certain. In germline, CDR1 is LGHNA, CDR2 YNFKEQ. V lost 0 bases and J 0 bases, leaving 9 bases between the germline ends. The CDR3 consists of 15 residues. CDR3 in amino acids: CASSQEAGSSYEQYV. The CDR3 bases are TGTGCCAGCAGCCAAGAGGCAGGCAGCTCCTACGAGCAGTACGTC.

CDR3 region: CASSDFASGRAGVQTQYF. CDR3 bases: TGTGCCAGCAGCGACTTCGCTAGCGGGAGGGCCGGGGTGCAGACCCAGTACTTC. V usage is TRBV5-4 and J usage is TRBJ2-5, with 12 positions matching TRBD2. The ends lost 4 bases at V and 6 bases at J; junction bases unmatched: 16. The CDR3 is 18 amino acids. Germline CDR1 is SGHNT and CDR2 is YYREEE (reference sequence).

The chain has TRBV6-1 and TRBJ2-3; D is unclear. CDR1 and CDR2 from the germline V gene are MNHNS and SASEGT. Trimming stripped 0 bases from V and 6 bases from J, with 4 bases between. CDR3 length equals 12 residues. The CDR3 loop is CASSEARDTQYF. DNA of the CDR3: TGTGCCAGCAGTGAAGCGCGGGATACGCAGTATTTT.

This clone has just one count. The rearrangement uses TRBV5-6 and TRBJ2-7; D not resolved. The CDR3 is 14 amino acids. Germline V gene data show CDR1 as SGHDT and CDR2 as YYEEEE. Trimming stripped 3 bases from V and 1 base from J, with 11 bases between. CDR3 region: CASSSYSSSYEQYV. CDR3 nucleotide sequence: TGTGCCAGCAGCTCCTACAGTTCATCCTACGAGCAGTACGTC.

V is TRBV30 and J is TRBJ1-2, with no clear D. V was shortened by 1 base and J by 6 bases, with 6 bases between the two germline ends. The germline V gene has CDR1 GTSNPN and CDR2 SVGIG (reference sequence). The CDR3 consists of 11 residues. The DNA for the CDR3 is TGTGCCTGGAGTGGGGAGGATGGCTACACCTTC. Translated: CAWSGEDGYTF.

The V and J genes are TRBV15 and TRBJ2-3; TRBD2 aligns across 9 bases. V was clipped by 0 bases and J by 6 bases; unmatched bases: 7. Germline-derived CDR1 and CDR2 are LNHNV and YYDKDF (reference sequence). This CDR3 spans 16 amino acids. CDR3 sequence reads: CATSRDGVAGDDTQYF. DNA of the CDR3: TGTGCCACCAGCAGAGATGGGGTAGCGGGAGATGATACGCAGTATTTT.

The chain carries TRBV4-2 and TRBJ2-2; 11 bases align to TRBD2. The V gene end was trimmed by 2 bases and the J gene end by 5 bases; junction bases not matched to a gene: 4. The length of the CDR3 is 16 residues. Germline CDR1 is LGHNA and CDR2 is YNFKEQ. The CDR3, as DNA: TGTGCCAGCAGCCAACCTACTAGCGGGAGTACCGGGGAGCTGTTTTTT. It is translated as CASSQPTSGSTGELFF.

The chain uses TRBV15 and TRBJ1-1; D is unresolved. V lost 3 bases and J lost 1, with 6 bases in between. This CDR3 contains 13 residues. Germline V gives CDR1 LNHNV, CDR2 YYDKDF (reference sequence). CDR3 sequence: CATSSIRNTEAFF. The CDR3 coding sequence is TGTGCCACCAGCAGTATCCGGAACACTGAAGCTTTCTTT.

The rearrangement joins TRBV2 to TRBJ2-1; 7 bases line up with TRBD2. Trimming at V came to 6 bases and at J to 4 bases, leaving 3 bases not matched to a gene. The V gene's germline CDR1 is SNHLY and CDR2 FYNNEI. The CDR3 covers 13 residues. DNA for the CDR3: TGTGCCAGCAGGGGTAGCGGGTACAATGAGCAGTTCTTC. Translating it yields CASRGSGYNEQFF.

The chain joins TRBV30 to TRBJ2-1; D may be TRBD2 (5 bases). CDR3 size: 14 residues. Trimming pared 5 bases from V and 8 bases from J, leaving 19 bases between. Germline lookup yields CDR1 GTSNPN and CDR2 SVGIG (reference sequence). DNA for the CDR3: TGTGCCTGGGGATTAAGAGGGTCGCGGGATGAGCAGTTCTTC. Amino acid sequence: CAWGLRGSRDEQFF.

This chain uses TRBV9 with TRBJ2-2, with 10 positions matching TRBD2. This CDR3 has 16 residues. CDR1 is SGDLS and CDR2 is YYNGEE in the germline V gene. V lost 2 bases to trimming and J lost 7 bases; unmatched junction nucleotides: 8. CDR3 amino acids: CASSVEAGGPGGELFF. The CDR3 nucleotides read TGTGCCAGCAGCGTGGAAGCGGGAGGGCCCGGCGGGGAGCTGTTTTTT.